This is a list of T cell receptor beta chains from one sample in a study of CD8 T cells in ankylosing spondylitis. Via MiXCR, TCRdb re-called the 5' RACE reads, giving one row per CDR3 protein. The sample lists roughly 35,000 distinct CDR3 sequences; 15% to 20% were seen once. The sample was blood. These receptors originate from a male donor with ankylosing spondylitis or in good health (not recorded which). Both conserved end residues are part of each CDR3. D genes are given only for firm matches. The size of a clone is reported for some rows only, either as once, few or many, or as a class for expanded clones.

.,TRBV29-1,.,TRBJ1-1,TGCAGCGTTGATTTGGGTTTCCGAGGGGCTGAAGCTTTCTTT,CSVDLGFRGAEAFF
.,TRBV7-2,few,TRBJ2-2,TGTGCCAGCAGCTTAGGGCTTGGGACCGGGGAGCTGTTTTTT,CASSLGLGTGELFF
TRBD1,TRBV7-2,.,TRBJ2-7,TGTGCCAGCAGCGTACGGACAGGGAACTACGAGCAGTACTTC,CASSVRTGNYEQYF
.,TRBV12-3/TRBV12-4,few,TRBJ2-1,TGTGCCAGCAGTTTATTGGACAATGAGCAGTTCTTC,CASSLLDNEQFF
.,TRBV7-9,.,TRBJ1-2,TGTGCCAGCAGCTTAGACCCGGGTTGGCGGTATGGCTACACCTTC,CASSLDPGWRYGYTF
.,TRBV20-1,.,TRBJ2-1,TGCAGTGCTAGACGACCTTTTAACAATGAGCAGTTCTTC,CSARRPFNNEQFF
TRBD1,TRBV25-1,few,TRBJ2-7,TGTGCCAGCACTTCAGGGGGCGACGAGCAGTACTTC,CASTSGGDEQYF
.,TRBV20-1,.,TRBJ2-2,TGCAGTGCTAGCGCCCCGGGTCAGCGGAAGCGCGGGGAGCTGTTTTTT,CSASAPGQRKRGELFF
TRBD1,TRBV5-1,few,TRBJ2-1,TGCGCCAGCAGCTTGGGTACAGGGGCTACCGGTGAGCAGTTCTTC,CASSLGTGATGEQFF
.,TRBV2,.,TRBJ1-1,TGTGCCAGTAACCGGGACATCAACATGAACACTGAAGCTTTCTTT,CASNRDINMNTEAFF
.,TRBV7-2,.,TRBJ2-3,TGTGCCAGCAGTCCCGTCGGGGCAGGGGGAGGAGATACGCAGTATTTT,CASSPVGAGGGDTQYF
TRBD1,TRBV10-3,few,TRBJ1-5,TGTGCCACCGGACAGGGGGCACGAGGCAATCAGCCCCAGCATTTT,CATGQGARGNQPQHF
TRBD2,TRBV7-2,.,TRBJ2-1,TGTGCCAGCAGCTTAGTGCCGGGAGGGCCGTTGACTGAGCAGTTCTTC,CASSLVPGGPLTEQFF
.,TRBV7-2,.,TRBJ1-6,TGTGCCAGCAGCTTAGACTGGCGGTCACCCCTCCACTTT,CASSLDWRSPLHF